The rows below give T cell receptor beta chains drawn from one sample of a study of blood T cell repertoires in COVID-19. Clones were sequenced by immunoSEQ multiplex PCR, and TCRdb holds only the in-frame ones, with some missing. This sample yields hundreds of thousands of clones, of which approximately 89% are seen a single time; about 9.9% belongs to the top ten. Sequenced sample: PBMCs or T cells enriched from blood (not recorded which). The receptors were sampled from a woman aged 40 to 50 who had recovered from COVID-19. CDR3s include the opening cysteine and the closing phenylalanine or tryptophan. D genes are given only for firm matches. Size is stated for part of the rows, as once, few or many counts, or as a class when the clone is expanded.

size: NA; V: TRBV11-3; length: 14; J: TRBJ2-7; D: TRBD1; DNA: TGTGCCAGCAGCGGGACAGGTCTAACCTACGAGCAGTACTTC; CDR3: CASSGTGLTYEQYF
size: NA; V: TRBV9; length: 13; J: TRBJ1-1; D: NA; DNA: TGTGCCAGCAGCTTACAGACGAACACTGAAGCTTTCTTT; CDR3: CASSLQTNTEAFF
size: NA; V: TRBV12-5; length: 15; J: TRBJ2-5; D: TRBD1; DNA: TGTGCTAGTGGTGCGCGACAGGGGGACCAAGAGACCCAGTACTTC; CDR3: CASGARQGDQETQYF
size: NA; V: TRBV12-2; length: 18; J: TRBJ2-7; D: NA; DNA: TGTGCAAGTCGCCCGAGGTTTGAGGCTTTGGACTTTCCCCACGAGCAGTACTTC; CDR3: CASRPRFEALDFPHEQYF
size: NA; V: TRBV28; length: 16; J: TRBJ2-7; D: NA; DNA: TGTGCCAGCAGTTTTCTCGGGGGAGCGGCTTCCTACGAGCAGTACTTC; CDR3: CASSFLGGAASYEQYF
size: NA; V: TRBV11-2; length: 15; J: TRBJ2-3; D: TRBD1; DNA: TGTGCCAGCAGCTTCACCGGGACAGGGACCGATACGCAGTATTTT; CDR3: CASSFTGTGTDTQYF
size: NA; V: TRBV7-9; length: 14; J: TRBJ2-7; D: NA; DNA: TGTGCCAGCAGCGCGGCGCGTGAGTCCTACGAGCAGTACTTC; CDR3: CASSAARESYEQYF
size: NA; V: TRBV6-5; length: 15; J: TRBJ2-7; D: TRBD1; DNA: TGTGCCAGCAGTTACTCGATACAGGGGGCTTACGAGCAGTACTTC; CDR3: CASSYSIQGAYEQYF
size: NA; V: TRBV30; length: 13; J: TRBJ1-2; D: NA; DNA: TGTGCCTGGAGTCCCGCATCAGACTATGGCTACACCTTC; CDR3: CAWSPASDYGYTF
size: NA; V: TRBV11-3; length: 17; J: TRBJ2-2; D: NA; DNA: TGTGCCAGCAGCTTAGAGGACACCGGGTCGGCCACCGGGGAGCTGTTTTTT; CDR3: CASSLEDTGSATGELFF
size: NA; V: TRBV5-4; length: 13; J: TRBJ1-2; D: NA; DNA: TGTGCCAGCAGCCCTGAGATGAGCTATGGCTACACCTTC; CDR3: CASSPEMSYGYTF
size: NA; V: TRBV24-1; length: 13; J: TRBJ1-5; D: NA; DNA: TGTGCCACCAGTGAGCCAGGGAATCAGCCCCAGCATTTT; CDR3: CATSEPGNQPQHF
size: NA; V: TRBV7-8; length: 13; J: TRBJ1-2; D: NA; DNA: TGTGCCAGCAGCTTAGACATGCACTATGGCTACACCTTC; CDR3: CASSLDMHYGYTF
size: NA; V: TRBV10-1; length: 14; J: TRBJ2-3; D: NA; DNA: TGCGCCAGCACTCCCTCGAGAGACACAGATACGCAGTATTTT; CDR3: CASTPSRDTDTQYF
size: once; V: TRBV24-1; length: 13; J: TRBJ2-2; D: NA; DNA: TGTGCCACCAGTCCCGGGAACACCGGGGAGCTGTTTTTT; CDR3: CATSPGNTGELFF
size: NA; V: TRBV5-1; length: 15; J: TRBJ1-1; D: TRBD1; DNA: TGCGCCAGCAGCATATCCGGGACAGGGAACACTGAAGCTTTCTTT; CDR3: CASSISGTGNTEAFF
size: NA; V: TRBV7-2; length: 16; J: TRBJ2-3; D: TRBD2; DNA: TGTGCCAGCAGCGAAACCCTAGCGGGAGTTACAGATACGCAGTATTTT; CDR3: CASSETLAGVTDTQYF
size: NA; V: TRBV11-3; length: 12; J: TRBJ2-7; D: TRBD1; DNA: TGTGCCAGCAGCTGGGACAGGGACGAGCAGTACTTC; CDR3: CASSWDRDEQYF
size: few; V: TRBV30; length: 17; J: TRBJ1-5; D: NA; DNA: TGTGCCTGGAGTGTACAGGCACCCAACAGGGGCAATCAGCCCCAGCATTTT; CDR3: CAWSVQAPNRGNQPQHF
size: NA; V: TRBV7-6; length: 16; J: TRBJ2-2; D: NA; DNA: TGTGCCAGCAGTGTCCCTAGCGCACCGAACACCGGGGAGCTGTTTTTT; CDR3: CASSVPSAPNTGELFF
size: NA; V: TRBV11-2; length: 16; J: TRBJ2-5; D: TRBD2; DNA: TGTGCCAGCAGCTCCGCTAGCGGGGGGGCTGTGGAGACCCAGTACTTC; CDR3: CASSSASGGAVETQYF
size: NA; V: TRBV21-1; length: 14; J: TRBJ1-1; D: NA; DNA: TGTGCCAGCAGCAATAGCAGGGAAGGCACTGAAGCTTTCTTT; CDR3: CASSNSREGTEAFF
size: NA; V: TRBV7-9; length: 14; J: TRBJ1-1; D: NA; DNA: TGTGCCAGCAGCTTAGGACAAATGAACACTGAAGCTTTCTTT; CDR3: CASSLGQMNTEAFF
size: NA; V: TRBV14; length: 15; J: TRBJ2-5; D: NA; DNA: TGTGCCAGCAGCCAAAAAGGGAGTCCGCAAGAGACCCAGTACTTC; CDR3: CASSQKGSPQETQYF
size: NA; V: TRBV4-3; length: 15; J: TRBJ2-7; D: NA; DNA: TGCGCCAGCAGCCAAGACGGGGATACCGAGGACGAGCAGTACTTC; CDR3: CASSQDGDTEDEQYF
size: NA; V: TRBV2; length: 16; J: TRBJ2-7; D: NA; DNA: TGTGCCAGCAGTGATATAGACTTCCCTTCTCCTCTTACGGGGTACTTC; CDR3: CASSDIDFPSPLTGYF
size: once; V: TRBV18; length: 15; J: TRBJ2-3; D: TRBD1; DNA: TGTGCCAGCTCATCCCAACAGGGGGCAGAAGATACGCAGTATTTT; CDR3: CASSSQQGAEDTQYF